This is a list of T cell receptor beta chains from one sample in a study of T cell repertoires in cytomegalovirus infection. TCRdb re-called the reads with MiXCR, one entry per CDR3 protein. The table has approximately 1,000,000 distinct CDR3 sequences, approximately 31% seen once; the top ten hold about an eighth. The antigens these receptors bind are not known. This sample comprised cultured CD8+ T cells from PBMCs, obtained from culture after CMV antigen stimulation. The receptors here all came from a human donor in good health (CMV status not recorded). Some clones in this sample may be carry-over from other donors' samples. The CDR3 runs from the conserved cysteine through the conserved F or W. Each record gives: V gene, clone size, D gene, J gene, CDR3 protein, CDR3 DNA. The D gene is left open where the match is weak. Clone size is not always given. Where it is, it says once, few, many or a class for expanded clones.

>TRBV25-1|few|NA|TRBJ1-1
CASSEYRGKNTEAFF
TGTGCCAGCAGTGAATATCGGGGGAAGAACACTGAAGCTTTCTTT
>TRBV7-8|few|NA|TRBJ1-1
CASSFFTGARNTEAFF
TGTGCCAGCAGCTTTTTTACAGGCGCGCGGAACACTGAAGCTTTCTTT
>TRBV4-2|few|TRBD2|TRBJ2-1
CASSQGEISLAGGHEQFF
TGTGCCAGCAGCCAAGGGGAAATAAGCCTAGCGGGGGGGCATGAGCAGTTCTTC
>TRBV28|few|NA|TRBJ2-2
CASSIQDYTGELFF
TGTGCCAGCAGTATACAGGATTACACCGGGGAGCTGTTTTTT
>TRBV19|NA|TRBD1|TRBJ1-1
CASSIGKGAAEAFF
TGTGCCAGTAGTATAGGAAAGGGGGCGGCTGAAGCTTTCTTT
>TRBV2|few|TRBD2|TRBJ2-3
CASSNLSGGTDTQYF
TGTGCCAGCTCGAATCTTAGCGGGGGCACAGATACGCAGTATTTT
>TRBV25-1|many|NA|TRBJ2-7
CASSESSGKPYEQYF
TGTGCCAGCAGTGAATCTTCAGGGAAGCCCTACGAGCAGTACTTC
>TRBV7-9|NA|NA|TRBJ1-1
CASSGRVGGHAEAFF
TGTGCCAGCAGCGGTAGGGTAGGGGGACACGCTGAAGCTTTCTTT
>TRBV4-3|NA|NA|TRBJ2-5
CASSQDTAGQETQYF
TGCGCCAGCAGCCAAGATACGGCCGGCCAAGAGACCCAGTACTTC
>TRBV7-6|NA|NA|TRBJ2-2
CASTVVGGEGTGELFF
TGTGCCAGCACAGTCGTGGGCGGGGAAGGCACCGGGGAGCTGTTTTTT
>TRBV7-9|NA|TRBD1|TRBJ2-3
CASSSGQVVTDTQYF
TGTGCCAGCAGCTCGGGACAGGTGGTCACAGATACGCAGTATTTT
>TRBV7-6|NA|NA|TRBJ1-1
CASSLEELNTEAFF
TGTGCCAGCAGCTTGGAGGAATTGAACACTGAAGCTTTCTTT
>TRBV15|few|NA|TRBJ2-5
CATSFAKGSQETQYF
TGTGCCACCAGCTTCGCTAAAGGGAGTCAAGAGACCCAGTACTTC
>TRBV28|NA|NA|TRBJ2-1
CASSSHEQFF
TGTGCCAGCAGTTCCCATGAGCAGTTCTTC
>TRBV7-9|NA|NA|TRBJ2-7
CASSLGTLGNGSYEQYF
TGTGCCAGCAGCTTAGGGACATTGGGTAATGGCTCCTACGAGCAGTACTTC
>TRBV4-3|few|TRBD2|TRBJ2-3
CASSQDLLAGGTDTQYF
TGCGCCAGCAGCCAAGATCTACTAGCGGGGGGCACAGATACGCAGTATTTT
>TRBV3-1|few|NA|TRBJ2-4
CASSQLRGRENIQYF
TGTGCCAGCAGCCAATTGCGGGGAAGGGAAAACATTCAGTACTTC
>TRBV6-1|NA|NA|TRBJ1-6
CASRSGIVVVSPLHF
TGTGCCAGCAGATCTGGGATCGTTGTCGTCTCACCCCTCCACTTT
>TRBV6-5|NA|TRBD1|TRBJ1-1
CASNYYGRGTEAFF
TGTGCCAGCAATTACTACGGCAGGGGGACTGAAGCTTTCTTT
>TRBV7-8|many|NA|TRBJ1-5
CASSLAHQPQHF
TGTGCCAGCAGCTTAGCTCATCAGCCCCAGCATTTT
>TRBV24-1|once|NA|TRBJ2-5
CATSDVGAGGETQYF
TGTGCCACCAGTGATGTGGGGGCTGGGGGAGAGACCCAGTACTTC
>TRBV7-6|NA|NA|TRBJ1-4
CASSPDGAEEKLFF
TGTGCCAGCAGCCCGGACGGTGCTGAGGAAAAACTGTTTTTT
>TRBV19|few|NA|TRBJ1-1
CASRVWSQMNTEAFF
TGTGCCAGTAGAGTGTGGAGCCAAATGAACACTGAAGCTTTCTTT
>TRBV12-3/TRBV12-4|few|NA|TRBJ1-2
CASSPNGVKGREGYTF
TGTGCCAGCAGCCCAAATGGCGTGAAGGGACGGGAAGGCTACACCTTC
>TRBV27|once|TRBD2|TRBJ2-1
CPSSLWLAGGPGDEQFF
TGTCCCAGCAGTTTGTGGCTAGCGGGGGGGCCCGGGGATGAGCAGTTCTTC
>TRBV28|many|NA|TRBJ2-5
CASSPVGGETQYF
TGTGCCAGCAGCCCGGTGGGGGGAGAGACCCAGTACTTC